The T cell receptor (beta chain) under discussion was sequenced for a study of cytomegalovirus exposure and HLA in healthy donors. 13 Jbeta primers and 60 Vbeta primers were used for the PCR. TCRdb's copy holds only in-frame clones and misses some; the assay was immunoSEQ multiplex PCR. In the table there are some 130,000 clones, around 77% of which are singletons. Trimming pared 4 bases from V and 3 bases from J, leaving 20 bases between. This CDR3 is built from 17 residues. CDR1 and CDR2 from the germline V gene are SNHLY and FYNNEI. Donors were nominally healthy when sampled, though unrecorded immune exposures were likely.

The V call is TRBV2, the J call TRBJ2-3; TRBD2 is a possible D gene (5 bases). The TCR sequence derives from a man in his thirties or forties in good health and CMV-seronegative. The sample comprised PBMCs. CDR3 coding DNA: TGTGCCAGCAGTGGTAGTGGGAGTTCGCTGGGGACAGATACGCAGTATTTT. Translated: CASSGSGSSLGTDTQYF. Complete variable domain (other parts from reference TRBV2 and TRBJ2-3): EPEVTQTPSHQVTQMGQEVILRCVPISNHLYFYWYRQILGQKVEFLVSFYNNEISEKSEIFDDQFSVERPDGSNFTLKIRSTKLEDSAMYFCASSGSGSSLGTDTQYFGPGTRLTVL.